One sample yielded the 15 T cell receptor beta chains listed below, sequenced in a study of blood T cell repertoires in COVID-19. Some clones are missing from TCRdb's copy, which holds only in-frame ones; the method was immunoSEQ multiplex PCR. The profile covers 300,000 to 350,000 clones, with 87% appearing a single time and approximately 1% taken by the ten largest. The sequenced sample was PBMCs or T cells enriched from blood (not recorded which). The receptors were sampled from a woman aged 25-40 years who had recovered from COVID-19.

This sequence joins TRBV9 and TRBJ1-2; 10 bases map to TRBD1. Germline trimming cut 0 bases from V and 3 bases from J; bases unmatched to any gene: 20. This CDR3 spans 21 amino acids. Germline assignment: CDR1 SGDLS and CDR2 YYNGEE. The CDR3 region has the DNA TGTGCCAGCAGCGTAGCCCACCAACTCGACAATACCGGGACAGGGGACTATGGCTACACCTTC. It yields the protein CASSVAHQLDNTGTGDYGYTF.

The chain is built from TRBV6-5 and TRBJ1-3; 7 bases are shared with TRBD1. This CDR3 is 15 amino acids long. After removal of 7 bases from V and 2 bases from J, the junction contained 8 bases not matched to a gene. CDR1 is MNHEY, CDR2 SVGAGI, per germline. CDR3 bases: TGTGCCAGCACCCGACAGGGAGCGGCTGGAAACACCATATATTTT. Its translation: CASTRQGAAGNTIYF.

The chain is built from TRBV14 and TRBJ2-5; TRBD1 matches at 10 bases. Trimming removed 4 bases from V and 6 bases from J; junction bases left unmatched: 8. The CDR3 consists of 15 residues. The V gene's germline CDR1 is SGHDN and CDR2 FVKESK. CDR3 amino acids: CASSLETGGMQTQYF. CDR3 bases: TGTGCCAGCAGCCTCGAGACAGGGGGCATGCAGACCCAGTACTTC.

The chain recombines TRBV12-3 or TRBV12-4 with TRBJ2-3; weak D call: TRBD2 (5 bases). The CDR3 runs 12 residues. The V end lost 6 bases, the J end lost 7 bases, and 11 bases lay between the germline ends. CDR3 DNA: TGTGCCAGCAGCCGCGGGTCTCATACGCAGTATTTT. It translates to CASSRGSHTQYF.

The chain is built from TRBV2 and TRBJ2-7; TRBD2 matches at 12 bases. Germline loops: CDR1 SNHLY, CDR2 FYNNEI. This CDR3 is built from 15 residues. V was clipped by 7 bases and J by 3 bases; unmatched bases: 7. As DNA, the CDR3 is TGTGCCAGCATCCCCGGGACTAGCGGGTTCTACGAGCAGTACTTC. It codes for CASIPGTSGFYEQYF.

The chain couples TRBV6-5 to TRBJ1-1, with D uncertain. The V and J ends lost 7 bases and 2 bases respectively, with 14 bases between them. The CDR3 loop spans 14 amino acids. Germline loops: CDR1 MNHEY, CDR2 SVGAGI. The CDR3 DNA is TGTGCCAGCAACTCGGGATCCGATAACACTGAAGCTTTCTTT. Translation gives CASNSGSDNTEAFF.

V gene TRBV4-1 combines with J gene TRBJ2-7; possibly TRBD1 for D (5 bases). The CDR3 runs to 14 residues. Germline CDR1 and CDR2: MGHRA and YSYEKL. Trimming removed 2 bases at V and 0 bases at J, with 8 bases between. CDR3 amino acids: CASSQIDSSYEQYF. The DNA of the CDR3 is TGCGCCAGCAGCCAAATAGACAGCTCCTACGAGCAGTACTTC.

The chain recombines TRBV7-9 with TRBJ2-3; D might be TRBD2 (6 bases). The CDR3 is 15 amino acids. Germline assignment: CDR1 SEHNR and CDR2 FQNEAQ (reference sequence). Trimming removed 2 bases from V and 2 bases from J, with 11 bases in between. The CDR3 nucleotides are TGTGCCAGCAGCTTAATAGCGGAAAACACAGATACGCAGTATTTT. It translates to CASSLIAENTDTQYF.

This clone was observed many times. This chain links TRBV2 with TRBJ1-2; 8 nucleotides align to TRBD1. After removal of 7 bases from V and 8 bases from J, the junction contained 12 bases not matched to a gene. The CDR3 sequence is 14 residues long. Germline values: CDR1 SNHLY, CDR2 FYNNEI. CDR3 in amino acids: CASTTTPDRAGYTF. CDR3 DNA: TGTGCCAGCACTACAACGCCGGACAGGGCCGGCTACACCTTC.

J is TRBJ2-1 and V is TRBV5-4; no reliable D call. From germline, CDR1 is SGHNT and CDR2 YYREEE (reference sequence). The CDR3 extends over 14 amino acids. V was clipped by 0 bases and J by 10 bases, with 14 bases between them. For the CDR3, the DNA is TGTGCCAGCAGCTTGGCGGCGGAGAACTGGGAGCAGTTCTTC. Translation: CASSLAAENWEQFF.

CDR3 protein: CASSPDPGGELFF. The DNA of the CDR3 is TGTGCCAGCAGCCCCGACCCGGGCGGGGAGCTGTTTTTT. The chain joins TRBV12-3 or TRBV12-4 to TRBJ2-2; D unclear. V was clipped by 6 bases and J by 7 bases, with 12 bases between them. CDR3 length: 13 residues.

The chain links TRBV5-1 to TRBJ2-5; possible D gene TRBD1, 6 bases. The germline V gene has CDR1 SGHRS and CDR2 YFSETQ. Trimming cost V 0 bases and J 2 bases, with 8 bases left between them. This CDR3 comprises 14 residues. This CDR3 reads CASSLVGQQETQYF. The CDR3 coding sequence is TGCGCCAGCAGCTTGGTTGGACAGCAAGAGACCCAGTACTTC. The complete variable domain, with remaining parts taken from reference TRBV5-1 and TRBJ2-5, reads KAGVTQTPRYLIKTRGQQVTLSCSPISGHRSVSWYQQTPGQGLQFLFEYFSETQRNKGNFPGRFSGRQFSNSRSEMNVSTLELGDSALYLCASSLVGQQETQYFGPGTRLLVL.

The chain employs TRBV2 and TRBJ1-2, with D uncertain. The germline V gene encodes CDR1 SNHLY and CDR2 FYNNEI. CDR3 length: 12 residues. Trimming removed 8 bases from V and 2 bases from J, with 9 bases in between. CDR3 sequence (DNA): TGTGCCAGCGTCCCAGGAAACTATGGCTACACCTTC. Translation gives CASVPGNYGYTF. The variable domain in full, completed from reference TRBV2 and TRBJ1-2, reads EPEVTQTPSHQVTQMGQEVILRCVPISNHLYFYWYRQILGQKVEFLVSFYNNEISEKSEIFDDQFSVERPDGSNFTLKIRSTKLEDSAMYFCASVPGNYGYTFGSGTRLTVV.

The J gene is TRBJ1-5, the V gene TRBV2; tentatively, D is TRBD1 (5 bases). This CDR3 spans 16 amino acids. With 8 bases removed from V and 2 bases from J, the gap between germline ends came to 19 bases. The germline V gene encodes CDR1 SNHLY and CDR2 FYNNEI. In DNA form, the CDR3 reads TGTGCCAGCCGAAGACGCACGGGGGGGGGCAATCAGCCCCAGCATTTT. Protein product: CASRRRTGGGNQPQHF. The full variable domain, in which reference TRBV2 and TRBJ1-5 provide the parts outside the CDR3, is EPEVTQTPSHQVTQMGQEVILRCVPISNHLYFYWYRQILGQKVEFLVSFYNNEISEKSEIFDDQFSVERPDGSNFTLKIRSTKLEDSAMYFCASRRRTGGGNQPQHFGDGTRLSIL.

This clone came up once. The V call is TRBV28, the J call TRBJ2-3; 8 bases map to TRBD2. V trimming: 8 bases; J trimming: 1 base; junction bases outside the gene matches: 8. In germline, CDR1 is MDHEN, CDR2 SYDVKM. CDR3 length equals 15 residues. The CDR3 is CASQTTAGGTDTQYF. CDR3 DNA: TGTGCCAGCCAAACCACAGCGGGGGGCACAGATACGCAGTATTTT.